The next 32 T cell receptor beta chains were all read from a single sample in a study of T-cell memory formation after mild COVID-19. Each CDR3 protein gets one entry after TCRdb re-called the 5' RACE reads with MiXCR. Of about 300,000 distinct CDR3 sequences listed, around 19% are singletons. Material for sequencing was PBMCs or a T cell subset sorted from them (not recorded which). The receptors here all came from a man aged 18 to 29 who had mild COVID-19 (a few samples of this study predate the infection). Cell type and time point are not known.

V usage is TRBV7-2 and J usage is TRBJ2-3; the D is unclear. Trimming removed 3 bases from V and 1 base from J, with 5 bases in between. In germline, CDR1 is SGHTA, CDR2 FQGNSA. The CDR3 length is 13 residues. DNA for the CDR3: TGTGCCAGCAGCTTTGCCCGCACAGATACGCAGTATTTT. This encodes CASSFARTDTQYF.

J is TRBJ1-4 and V is TRBV27; TRBD1 might be the D (5 bases). This CDR3 has 15 residues. The germline V gene encodes CDR1 MNHEY and CDR2 SMNVEV (reference sequence). The V gene lost 7 bases and the J gene lost 6 bases, with 18 bases spanning the gap. CDR3 loop: CASKIERGGYEKLFF. The CDR3 DNA sequence: TGTGCCAGCAAGATTGAAAGGGGTGGATATGAAAAACTGTTTTTT.

This sequence joins TRBV20-1 and TRBJ2-3, with 7 bases that match TRBD2. The CDR3 is 15 residues long. Looked up from germline, CDR1 is DFQATT and CDR2 is SNEGSKA (reference sequence). The V and J ends lost 6 bases and 6 bases, in that order; junction bases with no gene match: 15. This chain's CDR3 is CSAHSGGGEGDTQYF. As DNA, the CDR3 is TGCAGTGCCCACTCTGGGGGGGGAGAAGGGGATACGCAGTATTTT.

This clonotype was seen only a few times. The rearrangement uses TRBV5-8 and TRBJ2-7, with D tentatively TRBD1 (5 bases). The CDR3 totals 14 residues. The V gene's germline CDR1 is SGHTS and CDR2 YDEGEE. V was trimmed by 4 bases and J by 2 bases, leaving 13 bases between them. Written as DNA, the CDR3 is TGTGCCAGCAGCCCCTCTCACAGGCCCTACGAGCAGTACTTC. Encoded protein: CASSPSHRPYEQYF.

This clonotype was recorded a few times. The genes are TRBV10-3 and TRBJ2-5; 11 nucleotides line up with TRBD1. The CDR3 has 15 residues. V was clipped by 4 bases and J by 5 bases; unmatched bases: 6. Germline V lookup: CDR1 ENHRY, CDR2 SYGVKD. This CDR3 reads CAISARTGGRETQYF. In nucleotides, the CDR3 is TGTGCCATCAGTGCAAGGACAGGGGGCCGGGAGACCCAGTACTTC.

This clonotype was counted only a few times. V is TRBV5-1 and J is TRBJ2-4; D is perhaps TRBD2 (7 bases). Per germline, CDR1 SGHRS and CDR2 YFSETQ. V lost 0 bases and J lost 8, with 15 bases in between. There are 15 residues in the CDR3. CDR3 region: CASSLVSGGQDIQYF. The CDR3 nucleotides read TGCGCCAGCAGCTTGGTTTCCGGGGGGCAAGACATTCAGTACTTC.

This chain links TRBV7-2 with TRBJ2-3; TRBD2 might be the D (5 bases). Germline CDR1 SGHTA, CDR2 FQGNSA. Trimming took off 5 bases at V and 6 bases at J, with 21 bases between the two ends. The CDR3 length is 16 residues. This chain's CDR3 is CASSRAAAHRGDTQYF. The DNA of the CDR3 is TGTGCCAGCAGCCGAGCGGCGGCTCACCGAGGGGATACGCAGTATTTT.

This chain connects TRBV4-1 to TRBJ2-1; D could derive from TRBD1 or TRBD2 (5 bases each). Per germline, CDR1 MGHRA and CDR2 YSYEKL. There are 15 residues in the CDR3. V lost 5 bases to trimming and J lost 5 bases, with 16 bases between them. CDR3 sequence: CASSSRGEGNNEQFF. Here the CDR3 DNA reads TGCGCCAGCAGCTCACGGGGCGAGGGCAACAATGAGCAGTTCTTC.

A few counts support this clonotype. The chain is built from TRBV7-8 and TRBJ2-1, with 7 bases lining up with TRBD2. The V gene's germline CDR1 is SGHVS and CDR2 FQNEAQ. V was clipped by 5 bases and J by 8 bases; unmatched bases: 18. This CDR3 region has 17 residues. The CDR3: CASSVGGLGVKNDEQFF. In DNA form, the CDR3 reads TGTGCCAGCAGCGTCGGGGGGTTAGGGGTTAAAAACGATGAGCAGTTCTTC.

This clonotype was seen only a few times. The chain links TRBV27 to TRBJ2-7, with D hard to call. The ends were cut back, 8 bases at V and 4 bases at J, with 9 bases in the middle. Per germline, CDR1 MNHEY and CDR2 SMNVEV (reference sequence). The CDR3 has 11 amino acids. CDR3 nucleotide sequence: TGTGCCAGCGCCTTAGCATACGAGCAGTACTTC. Translated: CASALAYEQYF.

The V call is TRBV21-1, the J call TRBJ2-7; the listed D gene, TRBD1, was not tested against the DNA. TRBV21-1 is a pseudogene segment. CDR3 size: 14 residues. The CDR3 protein is CASSKVTGYYEQYF. Written as DNA, the CDR3 is TGTGCCAGCAGCAAAGTTACAGGGTACTACGAGCAGTACTTC.

This clonotype was seen more than once but under ten times. The chain joins TRBV7-8 to TRBJ2-3, with a weak D call TRBD2 (6 bases). Germline-derived CDR1 and CDR2 are SGHVS and FQNEAQ. V lost 8 bases and J 6 bases, leaving 18 bases between the germline ends. CDR3 length equals 14 residues. The CDR3 sequence: CASDALGGADTQYF. The DNA for the CDR3 is TGTGCCAGCGACGCGTTGGGGGGAGCGGATACGCAGTATTTT.

This clonotype was observed a few times. CDR3 residues: CASSLVGPQRANTEAFF. CDR3 coding DNA: TGCGCCAGCAGCTTGGTAGGCCCCCAAAGGGCGAACACTGAAGCTTTCTTT. J is TRBJ1-1 and V is TRBV5-1; D not resolved. Deletions cut 0 bases from V and 1 base from J, with 16 bases between. The CDR3 has 17 residues. Germline assignment: CDR1 SGHRS and CDR2 YFSETQ.

This clonotype showed up just a few times. J is TRBJ1-2 and V is TRBV28, with D perhaps TRBD1 (5 bases). V dropped 6 bases and J dropped 0 bases, with 8 bases sitting between them. CDR3 size: 13 residues. The V gene's germline CDR1 is MDHEN and CDR2 SYDVKM. The CDR3: CASRTGPNYGYTF. CDR3 DNA sequence: TGTGCCAGCAGGACGGGGCCTAACTATGGCTACACCTTC.

The chain carries TRBV11-2 and TRBJ2-7, with D possibly TRBD1 on 6 matching bases. In germline, CDR1 is SGHAT, CDR2 FQNNGV. V dropped 3 bases and J dropped 3 bases, with 15 bases sitting between them. This CDR3 region has 15 residues. The CDR3 spells CASSFYRGGDYEQYF. CDR3 DNA sequence: TGTGCCAGCAGCTTCTACCGTGGGGGCGACTACGAGCAGTACTTC.

Only a few counts were recorded for this clonotype. This sequence joins TRBV4-3 and TRBJ2-2, with D possibly called TRBD1 or TRBD2 (5 bases each). This CDR3 is 18 amino acids long. Germline V CDR1 and CDR2: LGHNA, YSLEER. Trimming took off 0 bases at V and 6 bases at J, with 20 bases between the two ends. For the CDR3, the DNA is TGCGCCAGCAGCCAAGAGCGTCCGGGTGAGGGGCGAGCCGGGGAGCTGTTTTTT. Translation gives CASSQERPGEGRAGELFF.

V is TRBV4-2 and J is TRBJ1-1, with 12 bases identical to TRBD1. Losses at the gene ends were 4 bases for V and 4 bases for J; bases not matched to a gene: 10. Germline V lookup: CDR1 LGHNA, CDR2 YNFKEQ. This CDR3 region has 17 residues. CDR3 in DNA: TGTGCCAGCAGCCCAGGGACAGGGGGCCCTATAACCACTGAAGCTTTCTTT. As protein: CASSPGTGGPITTEAFF.

This clonotype was seen ten or more times. V is TRBV12-3 or TRBV12-4 and J is TRBJ1-5; no reliable D call. The germline V and J ends were trimmed by 0 bases and 4 bases, with 10 bases remaining between them. The CDR3 consists of 15 residues. CDR3 coding DNA: TGTGCCAGCAGTTTAGCCCCCGGTCAAAATCAGCCCCAGCATTTT. This translates into CASSLAPGQNQPQHF.

The V gene is TRBV2, the J gene TRBJ2-7, with no clear D. V lost 1 base and J 1 base, leaving 5 bases between the germline ends. The germline V gene encodes CDR1 SNHLY and CDR2 FYNNEI. CDR3 length: 13 residues. In nucleotides, the CDR3 is TGTGCCAGCAGTGAAGACAGATCCTACGAGCAGTACTTC. This gives the protein CASSEDRSYEQYF.

This clonotype was seen a handful of times. The J gene is TRBJ2-7, the V gene TRBV11-2; 7 bases map to TRBD1. J lost 1 base, V lost 4 bases, and 4 bases had no gene match. The CDR3 has 14 residues. Germline assignment: CDR1 SGHAT and CDR2 FQNNGV. CDR3 loop: CASSYGTESYEQYV. The DNA for the CDR3 is TGTGCCAGCAGCTACGGGACAGAGTCCTACGAGCAGTACGTC.

The chain employs TRBV30 and TRBJ1-2; TRBD1 aligns across 7 bases. Trimming removed 4 bases from V and 4 bases from J; junction bases left unmatched: 9. The germline V gene has CDR1 GTSNPN and CDR2 SVGIG (reference sequence). This CDR3 spans 14 amino acids. The CDR3 nucleotides read TGTGCCTGGACCGGGACAGCTGCCTTCTATGGCTACACCTTC. Amino acid sequence: CAWTGTAAFYGYTF. The full variable domain, in which reference TRBV30 and TRBJ1-2 provide the parts outside the CDR3, is SQTIHQWPATLVQPVGSPLSLECTVEGTSNPNLYWYRQAAGRGLQLLFYSVGIGQISSEVPQNLSASRPQDRQFILSSKKLLLSDSGFYLCAWTGTAAFYGYTFGSGTRLTVV.

This clonotype was counted a single time. The gene calls are TRBV5-1 and TRBJ2-2; TRBD1 matches 8 bases. The V gene's germline CDR1 is SGHRS and CDR2 YFSETQ. This CDR3 contains 16 residues. Trimming at V came to 4 bases and at J to 4 bases, leaving 9 bases not matched to a gene. The CDR3 is CASSRPGQGATGELFF. CDR3 nucleotide sequence: TGCGCCAGCAGCAGACCCGGACAGGGCGCCACCGGGGAGCTGTTTTTT.

In this sample, this clonotype turned up many times. The V call is TRBV5-1, the J call TRBJ1-1; D possibly corresponds to TRBD1 (5 bases). V lost 1 base and J 1 base, leaving 8 bases between the germline ends. Germline values: CDR1 SGHRS, CDR2 YFSETQ. This CDR3 contains 14 residues. CDR3 nucleotide sequence: TGCGCCAGCAGCTTGCAGGGACCGAACACTGAAGCTTTCTTT. Translation: CASSLQGPNTEAFF.

The sample holds one count of this clonotype. The V gene is TRBV13, the J gene TRBJ2-3; 7 bases agree with TRBD2. CDR3 size: 16 residues. J gave up 6 bases and V 4 bases, and 13 bases lay outside the gene matches. Germline values: CDR1 PRHDT, CDR2 FYEKMQ (reference sequence). Written as DNA, the CDR3 is TGTGCCAGCAGCTCCGCATATCGTACTAGCGCCGATACGCAGTATTTT. This sequence encodes CASSSAYRTSADTQYF.

This chain links TRBV23-1 with TRBJ2-7; D might be TRBD1 (6 bases). TRBV23-1 is annotated as an ORF whose role is uncertain. This CDR3 region has 13 residues. Trimming cost V 5 bases and J 3 bases, with 11 bases left between them. CDR3 DNA: TGCGCCAGCAGTGGACGCAGGGGCTACGAGCAGTACGTC. Amino acid sequence: CASSGRRGYEQYV.

The chain uses TRBV7-8 and TRBJ2-1; TRBD2 matches at 11 bases. Germline V gives CDR1 SGHVS, CDR2 FQNEAQ. The CDR3 is 15 residues long. The V gene end was trimmed by 3 bases and the J gene end by 9 bases; junction bases not matched to a gene: 7. The CDR3 DNA is TGTGCCAGCAGCTTTAGCGGGGGGGCCATCGGTGAGCAGTTCTTC. It encodes CASSFSGGAIGEQFF. The complete variable domain, with remaining parts taken from reference TRBV7-8 and TRBJ2-1, reads GAGVSQSPRYKVAKRGQDVALRCDPISGHVSLFWYQQALGQGPEFLTYFQNEAQLDKSGLPSDRFFAERPEGSVSTLKIQRTQQEDSAVYLCASSFSGGAIGEQFFGPGTRLTVL.

This chain links TRBV4-3 with TRBJ2-2, with TRBD2 identical over 11 bases. The junction had 2 bases not matched to a gene; V was cut back by 2 bases and J by 3 bases. CDR3 length equals 16 residues. Germline CDR1 reads LGHNA; CDR2 reads YSLEER. The DNA for the CDR3 is TGCGCCAGCAGCCAAATAGCGGGGGGGCACACCGGGGAGCTGTTTTTT. Translated, it gives CASSQIAGGHTGELFF.

V usage is TRBV20-1 and J usage is TRBJ2-7, with 10 bases lining up with TRBD1. Germline CDR1 DFQATT, CDR2 SNEGSKA (reference sequence). V dropped 5 bases and J dropped 2; count of bases not matched to a gene: 9. The CDR3 covers 15 residues. DNA for the CDR3: TGCAGTGCTGCCCAAGGGACAGGGGTAACCTACGAGCAGTACTTC. It codes for CSAAQGTGVTYEQYF.

V gene TRBV3-1 combines with J gene TRBJ1-4; the match to TRBD1 covers 9 bases. The CDR3 consists of 15 residues. The V segment lost 4 bases and the J segment 5 bases; nucleotides outside the gene matches: 5. Per germline, CDR1 LGHDT and CDR2 YNNKEL (reference sequence). The CDR3 here is CASSRATGGNEKLFF. DNA of the CDR3: TGTGCCAGCAGCCGGGCGACAGGGGGGAATGAAAAACTGTTTTTT.

The rearrangement links TRBV7-8 to TRBJ2-3; weak D call: TRBD2 (6 bases). This CDR3 comprises 17 residues. Germline CDR1 SGHVS, CDR2 FQNEAQ. The V end lost 5 bases, the J end lost 2 bases, and 20 bases lay between the germline ends. Written as DNA, the CDR3 is TGTGCCAGCAGCCCGAAGGAGGGCGGAACGTACACAGATACGCAGTATTTT. It yields the protein CASSPKEGGTYTDTQYF.

This chain joins TRBV29-1 and TRBJ2-1, with TRBD1 matching 7 bases. V gave up 8 bases and J gave up 6 bases; unmatched junction bases: 7. Germline CDR1 and CDR2: SQVTM and ANQGSEA. CDR3 size: 12 residues. The CDR3: CSLIGTVNEQFF. CDR3 DNA: TGCAGCCTAATAGGGACAGTCAATGAGCAGTTCTTC.

This clonotype was seen repeatedly, ten times or more. The chain links TRBV9 to TRBJ1-1; D not certain. V lost 7 bases, J lost 3 bases, and 10 bases lay in between. CDR3 length: 12 amino acids. Germline lookup yields CDR1 SGDLS and CDR2 YYNGEE. This CDR3 reads CASGYKDTEAFF. In DNA form, the CDR3 reads TGTGCCAGCGGTTATAAGGACACTGAAGCTTTCTTT.